This T cell receptor beta chain was sequenced for a study of tumor and adjacent non-tumor tissue in lung cancer. Overall study context: Around 4.5 million productive TCRbeta reads were obtained per sample on average.

RNA was extracted from bulk tissue without any cell sorting. Distant lung tissue was collected more than 3 cm away from the tumor edge. This CDR3 region has 11 residues. Germline CDR1 SNHLY, CDR2 FYNNEI. Trimming took off 7 bases at V and 6 bases at J, with 6 bases between the two ends. Note on this clonotype: Its antigen is unknown. Because the CDR3 is missing its conserved closing phenylalanine or tryptophan, this is likely a read error.

Three rounds of nested PCR, following a modified ARM-PCR protocol, produced the TCRbeta library. TCRdb re-analysed the multiplex PCR reads in MiXCR, keeping a single row per CDR3 protein. The sample has about 50,000 distinct CDR3 sequences, 74% seen once. Study outcomes and limitations: Top 100 clones took a larger repertoire share in normal lung.

The TCR originated in a woman in her sixties with non-small cell lung cancer. Sequenced sample: distant non-tumor lung tissue. The chain recombines TRBV2 with TRBJ2-2; D ambiguous. Here the CDR3 reads CASTAPGELFL. In DNA form, the CDR3 reads TGTGCCAGCACTGCGCCCGGGGAGCTGTTTTTG.